These 21 T cell receptor beta chains originate from one sample sequenced in a study of vaccination and CD4 T cells after COVID-19. These receptors' antigens are unknown. Time point reported: late sampling 161 to 241 days after vaccination in three convalescent patients. The treatment denotes: roughly ten-day PBMC culture with coronavirus spike peptide pools or control peptides (ViraFEST assay). Once obtained from cultured CD4+ T cells, the DNA was sequenced using the Oncomine TCR Beta short-read assay. TCRdb independently ran MiXCR on the PCR reads; one entry per CDR3 protein. The sample includes approximately 20,000 distinct CDR3 sequences, around 30% of them seen just once. The sample here was CD4+ T cells from blood, cultured in vitro, taken about 7 months after SARS-CoV-2 vaccination. Receptor source: a human donor who had recovered from COVID-19.

The chain combines TRBV10-3 with TRBJ2-7; 14 positions agree with TRBD2. The CDR3 is 16 residues long. Trimming removed 10 bases from V and 0 bases from J; junction bases left unmatched: 8. The germline V gene has CDR1 ENHRY and CDR2 SYGVKD. The CDR3 here is CATGTSGGLGSYEQYF. The CDR3 region has the DNA TGTGCCACCGGGACTAGCGGGGGCCTAGGCTCCTACGAGCAGTACTTC.

This chain links TRBV20-1 with TRBJ1-5; 7 bases agree with TRBD1. Germline lookup yields CDR1 DFQATT and CDR2 SNEGSKA (reference sequence). This CDR3 is 13 amino acids long. V gave up 6 bases and J gave up 3 bases; unmatched junction bases: 5. The CDR3, as DNA: TGCAGTGCCACCACAGGGGTCAATCAGCCCCAGCATTTT. Residues: CSATTGVNQPQHF.

This clonotype was found a few times. The chain couples TRBV15 to TRBJ2-7; D gene uncertain. CDR3 length: 12 amino acids. Trimming pared 0 bases from V and 6 bases from J, leaving 6 bases between. Germline lookup yields CDR1 LNHNV and CDR2 YYDKDF (reference sequence). This CDR3 reads CATSRDDREQYF. The CDR3 nucleotides read TGTGCCACCAGCAGAGATGATCGCGAGCAGTACTTC.

This chain uses TRBV6-1 with TRBJ2-6; D is uncertain. Germline loops: CDR1 MNHNS, CDR2 SASEGT. The CDR3 runs 18 residues. V gave up 1 base and J gave up 1 base, with 14 bases separating them. The CDR3 is CASSEVYRQGSGANVLTF. CDR3 bases: TGTGCCAGCAGTGAAGTATACCGACAAGGGTCTGGGGCCAACGTCCTGACTTTC.

This chain connects TRBV19 to TRBJ2-5, with TRBD1 identical over 9 bases. The germline CDR1 and CDR2 sequences are LNHDA and SQIVND (reference sequence). The CDR3 consists of 13 residues. V trimming: 5 bases; J trimming: 10 bases; junction bases outside the gene matches: 8. CDR3 bases: TGTGCCAGTAGTGATACAGGGGGCGAGGGCCAGTACTTC. It encodes CASSDTGGEGQYF. Variable domain in full (rest from reference TRBV19 and TRBJ2-5): DGGITQSPKYLFRKEGQNVTLSCEQNLNHDAMYWYRQDPGQGLRLIYYSQIVNDFQKGDIAEGYSVSREKKESFPLTVTSAQKNPTAFYLCASSDTGGEGQYFGPGTRLLVL.

V and J are TRBV6-5 and TRBJ2-7; D is unresolved. Germline CDR1 and CDR2: MNHEY and SVGAGI. V was trimmed by 2 bases and J by 3 bases, leaving 14 bases between them. The CDR3 runs 15 residues. CDR3 region: CASSYRPDPLYEQYF. The CDR3 nucleotides read TGTGCCAGCAGTTACCGGCCGGATCCTCTCTACGAGCAGTACTTC.

This clonotype appeared a few times. The chain links TRBV28 to TRBJ1-2; 7 nucleotides agree with TRBD1. V was pared by 6 bases and J by 4 bases, with 5 bases of the junction left unmatched. The CDR3 has 13 residues. Germline V gene sequence: CDR1 MDHEN, CDR2 SYDVKM. The CDR3 DNA follows: TGTGCCAGCAGGGTGGGACAGCCCTATGGCTACACCTTC. It codes for CASRVGQPYGYTF.

This clonotype came up a few times. CDR3 bases: TGTGCCAGCAGCTTAGGGACTAGCGGGAGTGGGGAGACCCAGTACTTC. The encoded protein is CASSLGTSGSGETQYF. The chain has TRBV7-3 and TRBJ2-5, with 14 bases aligning to TRBD2. The CDR3 covers 16 residues. Germline CDR1 SGHTA, CDR2 FQGTGA. The ends lost 2 bases at V and 5 bases at J; junction bases unmatched: 4. Complete variable domain (other parts from reference TRBV7-3 and TRBJ2-5): GAGVSQTPSNKVTEKGKYVELRCDPISGHTALYWYRQSLGQGPEFLIYFQGTGAADDSGLPNDRFFAVRPEGSVSTLKIQRTERGDSAVYLCASSLGTSGSGETQYFGPGTRLLVL.

The chain couples TRBV20-1 to TRBJ2-5, with D perhaps TRBD2 (5 bases). This CDR3 is 15 amino acids long. Trimming stripped 3 bases from V and 3 bases from J, with 17 bases between. The germline V gene encodes CDR1 DFQATT and CDR2 SNEGSKA (reference sequence). The DNA of the CDR3 is TGCAGTGCTAGTGGTTTCGGTCAGAGGGAAGAGACCCAGTACTTC. Translated: CSASGFGQREETQYF.

V and J are TRBV28 and TRBJ1-5, with D perhaps TRBD1 (5 bases). Trimming pared 10 bases from V and 2 bases from J, leaving 12 bases between. The V gene's germline CDR1 is MDHEN and CDR2 SYDVKM. The CDR3 has 13 residues. CDR3 protein: CATLWGGNQPQHF. CDR3 DNA: TGTGCCACGCTGTGGGGGGGCAATCAGCCCCAGCATTTT.

The chain joins TRBV24-1 to TRBJ2-3; D ambiguous. Trimming left V 4 bases short and J 3 bases short, with 4 bases between. The CDR3 contains 12 residues. Germline V CDR1 and CDR2: KGHDR, SFDVKD. The CDR3 DNA follows: TGTGCCACCAGTGAGAATACAGATACGCAGTATTTT. This sequence encodes CATSENTDTQYF.

The sample holds a few counts of this clonotype. CDR3 DNA sequence: TGCAGTGCTACACGCGGGACAGTAATTAATCAGCCCCAGCATTTT. This encodes CSATRGTVINQPQHF. This chain connects TRBV20-1 to TRBJ1-5, with 7 bases lining up with TRBD1. The CDR3 consists of 15 residues. The trim removed 4 bases at V and 4 bases at J, leaving 10 bases unmatched. From germline, CDR1 is DFQATT and CDR2 SNEGSKA (reference sequence).

By share, this clonotype ranks as medium-sized. This rearrangement joins TRBV27 to TRBJ1-2, with D perhaps matching TRBD1 (5 bases). Germline V CDR1 and CDR2: MNHEY, SMNVEV (reference sequence). This CDR3 has 14 amino acids. V shed 6 bases and J shed 2 bases, with 13 bases lying between them. The CDR3 protein is CASRQWAGNYGYTF. DNA for the CDR3: TGTGCCAGCAGACAATGGGCAGGGAACTATGGCTACACCTTC.

This clonotype came up a few times. The J gene is TRBJ2-1, the V gene TRBV28, with TRBD1 matching over 7 bases. The CDR3 is 16 amino acids. With 8 bases clipped from V and 2 bases from J, the junction kept 12 bases outside the gene matches. The germline V gene encodes CDR1 MDHEN and CDR2 SYDVKM. The CDR3 nucleotides read TGTGCCAGCCCCCCCGTAAGGACAGGAGCCTACAATGAGCAGTTCTTC. Its translation: CASPPVRTGAYNEQFF.

The gene calls are TRBV20-1 and TRBJ2-3; D uncertain. The CDR3 covers 16 residues. V was cut by 1 base and J by 5 bases, with 19 bases left in between. From germline, CDR1 is DFQATT and CDR2 SNEGSKA (reference sequence). The CDR3 region has the DNA TGCAGTGCTAGAGCGGCCCAATCTCTCGTCGGAGATACGCAGTATTTT. The encoded protein is CSARAAQSLVGDTQYF.

This sequence joins TRBV6-5 and TRBJ1-1, with TRBD1 identical over 7 bases. Unmatched junction bases numbered 10, after V lost 2 bases and J lost 1 base. This CDR3 is built from 17 residues. Germline V lookup: CDR1 MNHEY, CDR2 SVGAGI. The CDR3 loop reads CASSYRGRGNWNTEAFF. The CDR3 coding sequence is TGTGCCAGCAGTTACCGAGGCAGGGGGAATTGGAACACTGAAGCTTTCTTT.

The table lists this clonotype with a few counts. This chain connects TRBV20-1 to TRBJ1-1; 8 bases are shared with TRBD1. Trimming cost V 1 base and J 5 bases; bases outside gene matches: 9. The germline V gene encodes CDR1 DFQATT and CDR2 SNEGSKA (reference sequence). There are 15 residues in the CDR3. The CDR3: CSARVARGLGTEAFF. In DNA, the CDR3 is TGCAGTGCTAGAGTCGCCAGGGGGCTAGGGACTGAAGCTTTCTTT.

This clonotype is termed medium-sized (0.01 to 0.1%). The chain combines TRBV6-2 or TRBV6-3 with TRBJ2-1; D is undetermined. The CDR3 runs 11 residues. Deletions cut 3 bases from V and 5 bases from J, with 2 bases between. The V gene's germline CDR1 is MNHEY and CDR2 SVGEGT. The CDR3 spells CASSYDNEQFF. For the CDR3, the DNA is TGTGCCAGCAGTTATGACAATGAGCAGTTCTTC.

This clonotype is labeled as medium-sized. The chain links TRBV15 to TRBJ2-5, with D perhaps TRBD2 (5 bases). Germline-derived CDR1 and CDR2 are LNHNV and YYDKDF (reference sequence). This CDR3 has 13 amino acids. The germline V and J ends were trimmed by 8 bases and 7 bases, with 17 bases remaining between them. CDR3 sequence (DNA): TGTGCCACCGGACTCGGGCGGTCCCGGACCCAGTACTTC. Protein sequence: CATGLGRSRTQYF. Full variable domain (missing parts from reference TRBV15 and TRBJ2-5): DAMVIQNPRYQVTQFGKPVTLSCSQTLNHNVMYWYQQKSSQAPKLLFHYYDKDFNNEADTPDNFQSRRPNTSFCFLDIRSPGLGDTAMYLCATGLGRSRTQYFGPGTRLLVL.

This chain uses TRBV7-3 with TRBJ2-1; 9 bases agree with TRBD2. The CDR3 is made up of 15 amino acids. V was pared by 0 bases and J by 7 bases, with 4 bases of the junction left unmatched. CDR1 and CDR2 from the germline V gene are SGHTA and FQGTGA. The CDR3: CASSLTTTSGNEQFF. For the CDR3, the DNA is TGTGCCAGCAGCTTAACTACGACTAGCGGTAATGAGCAGTTCTTC. The variable domain in full, with the rest retrieved from reference TRBV7-3 and TRBJ2-1, is GAGVSQTPSNKVTEKGKYVELRCDPISGHTALYWYRQSLGQGPEFLIYFQGTGAADDSGLPNDRFFAVRPEGSVSTLKIQRTERGDSAVYLCASSLTTTSGNEQFFGPGTRLTVL.

This clonotype was detected only a few times. The chain uses TRBV7-3 and TRBJ2-7, with a weak D call TRBD1 (6 bases). Trimming left V 5 bases short and J 2 bases short, with 16 bases between. The CDR3 has 15 amino acids. CDR1 and CDR2 from the germline V gene are SGHTA and FQGTGA. The CDR3: CASSPLPTGPYEQYF. The CDR3 bases are TGTGCCAGCAGCCCACTCCCGACAGGACCCTACGAGCAGTACTTC.